This T cell receptor beta chain comes out of a study of B cell selection in AIRE deficiency. Overall study findings and caveats: CDR3s were shorter in shared Treg sequences, reflecting few non-templated nucleotide insertions. Patient Tconv cells held 25% to 35% of Treg sequences shared by healthy donors.

The germline V gene encodes CDR1 MNHEY and CDR2 SVGAGI. The CDR3 contains 14 residues. Germline trimming cut 6 bases from V and 4 bases from J; bases unmatched to any gene: 8. For this clone: Its antigen is as yet unknown.

Source study methods: Patients' conventional T cells yielded approximately 110,000 distinct TCRbeta sequences; donors' about 1.5x10^5. Libraries were prepared by immunoSEQ multiplex PCR; TCRdb keeps only in-frame clonotypes and omits some of them. V, J and clone size derive from that table, while D and trimming were established from the DNA sequence. The data contain fewer than 30,000 clones, just under 97% of them singletons. Conventional CD4 T cells were sorted as CD4+CD127+ cells. Control samples were from healthy, unrelated donors. The clonotype was recovered from a human donor in good health. The sequencing input was CD4+CD127+ conventional T cells sorted from PBMCs. The chain carries TRBV6-5 and TRBJ1-2; the match to TRBD1 covers 7 bases. The CDR3, as DNA: TGTGCCAGCAGACCCCGGGACAGCACCTATGGCTACACCTTC. It translates to CASRPRDSTYGYTF.